This TCR beta chain was captured in a study of blood T cell repertoires in COVID-19. Turning to the study itself: The study drew acute and convalescent COVID-19 samples from the United States, Italy and Spain. T cells, B-cell-depleted T cells, or PBMCs supplied cDNA or gDNA.

This CDR3 comprises 14 residues. Trimming removed 3 bases at V and 0 bases at J, with 9 bases between. Germline V lookup: CDR1 MNHNS, CDR2 SASEGT. As handled by the study authors: Reference gene primer amplification gave estimated nucleated cell counts. The method was immunoSEQ multiplex PCR; TCRdb's version includes in-frame clones alone and lacks a portion of them. D and trimming were read from the DNA, whereas the V and J calls and clone size are those reported in that table. The sample consists of about 150,000 clones, 80% to 90% of them appearing once. The specimen was peripheral blood. J is TRBJ2-7 and V is TRBV6-1; possibly TRBD1 for D (6 bases). This TCR was sampled from an elderly man with acute or convalescent COVID-19. CDR3 region: CASSDTGSSYEQYF. The CDR3 region has the DNA TGTGCCAGCAGTGATACAGGGAGCTCCTACGAGCAGTACTTC.